This TCR beta chain is from a study of shared clonotypes between healthy human individuals. The wider study: Donor ages ranged 18 to 49 years: two women, a few men.

Clones were read by immunoSEQ multiplex PCR, and TCRdb kept only the in-frame ones, dropping some. The table records around 700,000 clones, around 73% of them present only once. The material sequenced was memory CD4+ T cells sorted from blood. This sample's subset: CD45RA-negative fraction. The source is a woman aged 25 to 39 in good health.

CDR3 protein: CASSFRDKGGGETQYF. As DNA, the CDR3 is TGTGCCAGCAGCTTCAGGGACAAGGGAGGAGGAGAGACCCAGTACTTC. The V and J genes are TRBV7-2 and TRBJ2-5, with D perhaps being TRBD1 or TRBD2 (6 bases each). Germline values: CDR1 SGHTA, CDR2 FQGNSA. The CDR3 is 16 residues long. The ends were cut back, 3 bases at V and 4 bases at J, with 18 bases in the middle.